What follows are 6 T cell receptor beta chains derived from one specimen sequenced in a study of blood T cell repertoires in COVID-19. Assay: immunoSEQ multiplex PCR; the TCRdb copy retains only in-frame clones and omits some. Seen here are 150,000 to 200,000 clones, almost 85% observed once, and the top ten hold about a fifth. The specimen was peripheral blood. These receptors were taken from an elderly woman with acute or convalescent COVID-19.

The chain is built from TRBV5-6 and TRBJ2-1, with 8 bases fitting TRBD2. The CDR3 loop spans 17 amino acids. J gave up 6 bases and V 0 bases, and 11 bases lay outside the gene matches. The germline V gene encodes CDR1 SGHDT and CDR2 YYEEEE. CDR3 DNA: TGTGCCAGCAGCTTGGGAACCGGGACTAGTACTCGCAATGAGCAGTTCTTC. Amino acids: CASSLGTGTSTRNEQFF.

This chain links TRBV14 with TRBJ1-5; D unresolved. This CDR3 contains 13 residues. Germline CDR1 is SGHDN and CDR2 is FVKESK. V was cut by 4 bases and J by 5 bases, with 9 bases left in between. DNA for the CDR3: TGTGCCAGCAGCCTAGGACTATATCAGCCCCAGCATTTT. Translation: CASSLGLYQPQHF.

The count of this clone is one. The chain recombines TRBV18 with TRBJ1-5, with 9 bases identical to TRBD1. Looked up from germline, CDR1 is KGHSH and CDR2 is LQKENI. The V segment lost 2 bases and the J segment 5 bases; nucleotides outside the gene matches: 10. The CDR3 spans 17 residues. CDR3 amino acids: CASSPTTKRTGDQPQHF. In DNA form, the CDR3 reads TGTGCCAGCTCACCAACCACAAAGAGGACAGGGGATCAGCCCCAGCATTTT. The full variable domain, in which reference TRBV18 and TRBJ1-5 provide the parts outside the CDR3, is NAGVMQNPRHLVRRRGQEARLRCSPMKGHSHVYWYRQLPEEGLKFMVYLQKENIIDESGMPKERFSAEFPKEGPSILRIQQVVRGDSAAYFCASSPTTKRTGDQPQHFGDGTRLSIL.

The gene calls are TRBV25-1 and TRBJ1-1, with D possibly matching TRBD1 (6 bases). Trimming took off 8 bases at V and 0 bases at J, with 19 bases between the two ends. In germline, CDR1 is MGHDK, CDR2 SYGVNS. The CDR3 runs 16 residues. The CDR3 nucleotides are TGTGCCAGCGTCCCCCTAGGGGGGGCCCTGAACACTGAAGCTTTCTTT. It codes for CASVPLGGALNTEAFF. The full variable domain, with the rest looked up from reference TRBV25-1 and TRBJ1-1, is EADIYQTPRYLVIGTGKKITLECSQTMGHDKMYWYQQDPGMELHLIHYSYGVNSTEKGDLSSESTVSRIRTEHFPLTLESARPSHTSQYLCASVPLGGALNTEAFFGQGTRLTVV.

The chain links TRBV7-9 to TRBJ1-6, with 7 bases aligning to TRBD1. Looked up from germline, CDR1 is SEHNR and CDR2 is FQNEAQ (reference sequence). V lost 10 bases and J lost 6; bases outside the gene matches: 6. The CDR3 extends over 13 amino acids. The chain's CDR3 is CAIRQGSNSPLHF. CDR3 in DNA: TGTGCCATACGACAGGGTTCTAATTCACCCCTCCACTTT. Full variable domain (missing parts from reference TRBV7-9 and TRBJ1-6): DTGVSQNPRHKITKRGQNVTFRCDPISEHNRLYWYRQTLGQGPEFLTYFQNEAQLEKSRLLSDRFSAERPKGSFSTLEIQRTEQGDSAMYLCAIRQGSNSPLHFGNGTRLTVT.

The chain links TRBV6-5 to TRBJ2-7; 8 positions agree with TRBD1. V gave up 7 bases and J gave up 2 bases; unmatched junction bases: 7. The CDR3 totals 14 residues. The V gene's germline CDR1 is MNHEY and CDR2 SVGAGI. The CDR3 is CASTRQGTTYEQYF. The CDR3 region has the DNA TGTGCCAGCACCCGACAGGGGACCACCTACGAGCAGTACTTC.